The source of this T cell receptor (beta chain) is a study of blood T cell repertoires in COVID-19. Per germline, CDR1 PRHDT and CDR2 FYEKMQ (reference sequence). V lost 2 bases and J lost 1; bases outside the gene matches: 5. The CDR3 runs 15 residues. TCRdb keeps only in-frame clones here, not all; method: immunoSEQ multiplex PCR. The data show approximately 140,000 clones, about 87% seen once. This receptor was obtained from a human donor in a cohort sampled during active COVID-19. The chain recombines TRBV13 with TRBJ2-7, with TRBD1 matching 7 bases. The sample was peripheral blood. This CDR3 reads CASSLSRGPSYEQYF. CDR3 nucleotide sequence: TGTGCCAGCAGCTTAAGTAGGGGGCCGTCCTACGAGCAGTACTTC.